Presented here are 17 T cell receptor beta chains from one specimen sequenced in a study of blood T cell repertoires in COVID-19 (dated by TCRdb to 2020 to 2022). The library was obtained by the immunoSEQ multiplex PCR assay. TCRdb retrieved this table from immuneACCESS and kept in-frame rearrangements only. Not all clones are present; in checked studies, unresolved V genes account for under half, and no reason is known for the remainder. This sample holds about 75,000 clones; 79% were observed only once. The ten most abundant clones make up approximately 5% of the sample. Sequenced input: peripheral blood. These receptors were obtained from a woman older than 75 with active or convalescent COVID-19.

The table lists this clone with a few counts. J is TRBJ2-2 and V is TRBV5-1, with 9 bases aligning to TRBD2. The germline gives CDR1 SGHRS, CDR2 YFSETQ. The trim removed 0 bases at V and 4 bases at J, leaving 7 bases unmatched. This CDR3 is built from 17 residues. The CDR3, as DNA: TGCGCCAGCAGCTTGGGAGTAGCGGGAGCGGGCACCGGGGAGCTGTTTTTT. Its protein is CASSLGVAGAGTGELFF.

Only one count was recorded for this clone. The rearrangement uses TRBV5-4 and TRBJ2-5; 13 bases line up with TRBD2. With V trimmed by 4 bases and J by 4 bases, 7 bases remained unmatched. CDR3 length equals 16 residues. Germline CDR1 reads SGHNT; CDR2 reads YYREEE (reference sequence). The CDR3 protein is CASSEGLAGAPETQYF. DNA for the CDR3: TGTGCCAGCAGCGAAGGACTAGCGGGGGCCCCAGAGACCCAGTACTTC.

This chain's CDR3 is CAWSGQGRQPQHF. In DNA form, the CDR3 reads TGTGCCTGGAGTGGACAGGGGAGGCAGCCCCAGCATTTT. The genes are TRBV30 and TRBJ1-5, with 8 bases lining up with TRBD1. CDR1 is GTSNPN and CDR2 is SVGIG in the germline V gene (reference sequence). Germline trimming cut 1 base from V and 7 bases from J; bases unmatched to any gene: 3. The CDR3 is 13 amino acids.

V gene TRBV5-1 combines with J gene TRBJ1-2; no clear D gene. Germline V CDR1 and CDR2: SGHRS, YFSETQ. This CDR3 is 13 amino acids long. V was cut by 0 bases and J by 4 bases, with 7 bases left in between. In nucleotides, the CDR3 is TGCGCCAGCAGCTTGGTGGCCTTCTATGGCTACACCTTC. Its protein is CASSLVAFYGYTF.

The V gene is TRBV3-1 (or the pseudogene TRBV3-2), the J gene TRBJ2-2; D perhaps matches TRBD2 (5 bases). The CDR3 has 16 residues. CDR1 and CDR2 from the germline V gene are LGHDT and YNNKEL (reference sequence). Trimming pared 2 bases from V and 1 base from J, leaving 11 bases between. The CDR3 here is CASSQFHAGNTGELFF. Here the CDR3 DNA reads TGTGCCAGCAGCCAATTCCATGCGGGGAACACCGGGGAGCTGTTTTTT.

This clone occurred a few times. The gene calls are TRBV3-1 (or the pseudogene TRBV3-2) and TRBJ2-5, with D perhaps TRBD2 (5 bases). This CDR3 has 15 amino acids. Trimming removed 3 bases at V and 2 bases at J, with 13 bases between. Germline CDR1 reads LGHDT; CDR2 reads YNNKEL (reference sequence). The chain's CDR3 is CASSHRTSWQETQYF. CDR3 sequence (DNA): TGTGCCAGCAGCCACAGAACTAGTTGGCAAGAGACCCAGTACTTC.

The J gene is TRBJ2-2, the V gene TRBV11-2, with no clear D. Germline CDR1 reads SGHAT; CDR2 reads FQNNGV. Trimming took off 0 bases at V and 2 bases at J, with 7 bases between the two ends. The CDR3 has 15 amino acids. The chain's CDR3 is CASSLDHRNTGELFF. The CDR3 DNA reads as TGTGCCAGCAGCTTAGATCACAGAAACACCGGGGAGCTGTTTTTT.

The chain is built from TRBV5-5 and TRBJ2-2, with D possibly matching TRBD1 (6 bases). Trimming stripped 0 bases from V and 8 bases from J, with 23 bases between. The CDR3 runs to 18 residues. CDR1 and CDR2 (germline): SGHKS, YYEKEE (reference sequence). Here the CDR3 reads CASSLGRDIYKPTGELFF. The CDR3 DNA reads as TGTGCCAGCAGCTTGGGAAGGGACATATATAAACCGACTGGGGAGCTGTTTTTT.

The chain employs TRBV6-1 and TRBJ1-3; 9 positions match TRBD1. V lost 4 bases and J lost 4; bases outside the gene matches: 11. CDR3 length equals 17 residues. Germline V gives CDR1 MNHNS, CDR2 SASEGT. This CDR3 reads CASSVRGQGVSGNTIYF. In DNA, the CDR3 is TGTGCCAGCAGTGTCCGGGGACAGGGAGTCTCAGGAAACACCATATATTTT.

This rearrangement joins TRBV29-1 to TRBJ2-2; tentatively, D is TRBD2 (6 bases). CDR1 and CDR2 (germline): SQVTM, ANQGSEA. V was cut by 7 bases and J by 3 bases, with 12 bases left in between. The CDR3 covers 13 residues. CDR3: CSAKAGYTGELFF. The CDR3 nucleotides read TGCAGCGCGAAGGCGGGGTACACCGGGGAGCTGTTTTTT.

This clone was picked up one time. In DNA form, the CDR3 reads TGTGCCAGCAGCATAGGCCCGGGGGTAGGCAATTCACCCCTCCACTTT. Protein sequence: CASSIGPGVGNSPLHF. This rearrangement joins TRBV5-5 to TRBJ1-6; D is perhaps TRBD1 (5 bases). CDR3 length: 16 amino acids. Germline V lookup: CDR1 SGHKS, CDR2 YYEKEE (reference sequence). Trimming took 4 bases from V and 7 from J, leaving 18 bases between them.

The chain recombines TRBV11-3 with TRBJ2-7; 11 nucleotides agree with TRBD2. From germline, CDR1 is SGHNT and CDR2 YENEEA. After removal of 4 bases from V and 3 bases from J, the junction contained 5 bases not matched to a gene. There are 15 residues in the CDR3. This CDR3 reads CASSSKTSGVYEQYF. CDR3 coding DNA: TGTGCCAGCAGCTCGAAGACTAGCGGGGTCTACGAGCAGTACTTC.

The chain joins TRBV2 to TRBJ2-7, with D possibly matching TRBD2 (5 bases). The CDR3 is 13 residues long. Germline lookup yields CDR1 SNHLY and CDR2 FYNNEI. V lost 4 bases, J lost 5 bases, and 12 bases lay in between. The CDR3 protein is CASSGGYKDEQYF. CDR3 DNA: TGTGCCAGCAGTGGAGGGTACAAGGACGAGCAGTACTTC.

The chain has TRBV3-1 (or the pseudogene TRBV3-2) and TRBJ1-2; D perhaps matches TRBD1 (6 bases). The CDR3 totals 15 residues. Looked up from germline, CDR1 is LGHDT and CDR2 is YNNKEL (reference sequence). V lost 3 bases to trimming and J lost 7 bases, with 18 bases between them. DNA of the CDR3: TGTGCCAGCAGCCAGGCCCAGGGGTTGCTCTCTGGCTACACCTTC. Translated: CASSQAQGLLSGYTF.

The V call is TRBV28, the J call TRBJ2-1; TRBD1 agrees at 8 bases. Germline values: CDR1 MDHEN, CDR2 SYDVKM. The CDR3 is 18 amino acids. V shed 6 bases, J shed 4 bases, and the junction held 17 bases outside the gene matches. As DNA, the CDR3 is TGTGCCAGCAGCCCCGTCGAGCCAGACAGGGGCCAATACAATGAGCAGTTCTTC. Translated, it gives CASSPVEPDRGQYNEQFF.

This chain links TRBV13 with TRBJ2-3; 14 bases agree with TRBD2. This CDR3 has 17 amino acids. Germline loops: CDR1 PRHDT, CDR2 FYEKMQ (reference sequence). V shed 4 bases and J 1 base; nucleotides not matched to a gene: 4. CDR3 sequence (DNA): TGTGCCAGCAGCTCCAGACTAGCGGGGGGGGGCACAGATACGCAGTATTTT. Its protein is CASSSRLAGGGTDTQYF.

This chain uses TRBV5-4 with TRBJ1-6; D not certain. Trimming took 0 bases from V and 9 from J, leaving 7 bases between them. Per the germline V gene, CDR1 is SGHNT and CDR2 is YYREEE (reference sequence). The CDR3 loop spans 13 amino acids. This chain's CDR3 is CASSLVGSSPLHF. In DNA, the CDR3 is TGTGCCAGCAGCTTGGTCGGGAGTTCACCCCTCCACTTT.